Below, 31 T cell receptor beta chains from the same sample are listed, as sequenced in a study of T cell repertoires in cytomegalovirus infection. These receptors' targets are unknown. TCRdb ran MiXCR on the reads and lists one entry per CDR3 protein. The sample has some 350,000 distinct CDR3 sequences, 25% to 30% seen once. Sequenced material: cultured PBMCs, taken from culture after CMV antigen stimulation. All receptors derive from a human donor in good health (CMV status not recorded). Some clones in this sample may be carry-over from other donors' samples.

This clonotype turned up a few times. This chain links TRBV7-4 with TRBJ2-5; D gene unclear. Per the germline V gene, CDR1 is SGHVT and CDR2 is SQSDAQ. Trimming cost V 4 bases and J 3 bases, with 12 bases left between them. The length of the CDR3 is 14 residues. In DNA, the CDR3 is TGTGCCAGCAGCTCACTCGACTCCAAAGAGACCCAGTACTTC. Residues: CASSSLDSKETQYF.

The V and J genes are TRBV15 and TRBJ1-6, with 8 nucleotides matching TRBD1. The CDR3 has 14 amino acids. Trimming took 3 bases from V and 7 from J; bases not matched to a gene: 2. CDR1 is LNHNV, CDR2 YYDKDF, per germline (reference sequence). As DNA, the CDR3 is TGTGCCACCAGCAGGACAGGGGAGAATTCACCCCTCCACTTT. Translation: CATSRTGENSPLHF.

This clonotype was counted a few times. The V and J genes are TRBV7-9 and TRBJ2-2; D remains unclear. Between the trimmed V and J ends, which lost 5 bases and 7 bases, there was a span of 14 bases. The germline V gene has CDR1 SEHNR and CDR2 FQNEAQ (reference sequence). The CDR3 totals 14 residues. The CDR3 sequence is CASSADVPGGELFF. The CDR3 DNA reads as TGTGCCAGCAGCGCGGACGTCCCCGGCGGGGAGCTGTTTTTT. The full variable domain, in which reference TRBV7-9 and TRBJ2-2 provide the parts outside the CDR3, is DTGVSQNPRHKITKRGQNVTFRCDPISEHNRLYWYRQTLGQGPEFLTYFQNEAQLEKSRLLSDRFSAERPKGSFSTLEIQRTEQGDSAMYLCASSADVPGGELFFGEGSRLTVL.

This clonotype was detected only a few times. V usage is TRBV28 and J usage is TRBJ2-5, with D unresolved. Germline V gives CDR1 MDHEN, CDR2 SYDVKM. This CDR3 has 10 residues. Trimming removed 8 bases from V and 5 bases from J, with 6 bases in between. The CDR3 bases are TGTGCCAGCTTAGGGGAGACCCAGTACTTC. Translated: CASLGETQYF.

This clonotype showed up many times. The chain links TRBV7-9 to TRBJ1-1; D gene unclear. This CDR3 is 12 amino acids long. CDR1 SEHNR and CDR2 FQNEAQ come from the germline V gene (reference sequence). The V and J ends lost 3 bases and 12 bases respectively, with 14 bases between them. The CDR3 sequence: CASSFAPGKTFF. CDR3 bases: TGTGCCAGCAGCTTTGCTCCGGGTAAGACTTTCTTT.

This clonotype was counted between two and nine times. The gene calls are TRBV7-6 and TRBJ2-7, with 8 bases lining up with TRBD1. Germline trimming cut 5 bases from V and 3 bases from J; bases unmatched to any gene: 3. The CDR3 contains 13 residues. Germline V gives CDR1 SGHVS, CDR2 FNYEAQ. CDR3 sequence reads: CASSTDRVYEQYF. DNA for the CDR3: TGTGCCAGCAGCACGGACAGGGTCTACGAGCAGTACTTC.

V gene TRBV6-4 combines with J gene TRBJ1-6, with TRBD1 matching over 7 bases. The CDR3 runs to 17 residues. Germline V CDR1 and CDR2: MRHNA, SNTAGT. The ends lost 0 bases at V and 13 bases at J; junction bases unmatched: 15. CDR3: CASSDSGQRDLIHPLHF. CDR3 bases: TGTGCCAGCAGTGACTCGGGACAGCGAGATTTAATTCACCCCCTCCACTTT.

V and J are TRBV27 and TRBJ1-3; the D gene is possibly TRBD1 (6 bases). Deletions cut 2 bases from V and 2 bases from J, with 10 bases between. The CDR3 is 15 amino acids. Looked up from germline, CDR1 is MNHEY and CDR2 is SMNVEV (reference sequence). CDR3 coding DNA: TGTGCCAGCAGTTTAGGAGGGGGGCCTGGAAACACCATATATTTT. Protein product: CASSLGGGPGNTIYF.

This clonotype was picked up one time. V usage is TRBV5-4 and J usage is TRBJ1-6; no clear D. CDR1 is SGHNT, CDR2 YYREEE, per germline (reference sequence). The V end was cut by 0 bases, the J end by 9 bases, with 4 bases between. The CDR3 is 12 amino acids. The CDR3 sequence: CASSLDGSPLHF. The CDR3 DNA follows: TGTGCCAGCAGCTTGGATGGTTCACCCCTCCACTTT.

The chain has TRBV19 and TRBJ1-5; D ambiguous. CDR1 and CDR2 (germline): LNHDA, SQIVND (reference sequence). The CDR3 is 15 residues long. V was clipped by 6 bases and J by 5 bases, with 17 bases between them. For the CDR3, the DNA is TGTGCCAGTAGGGACCATCCAGTGGTGGATCAGCCCCAGCATTTT. Amino acid sequence: CASRDHPVVDQPQHF.

This clonotype was observed a few times. The gene calls are TRBV7-9 and TRBJ1-1; 9 nucleotides line up with TRBD1. This CDR3 is 13 amino acids long. Germline V lookup: CDR1 SEHNR, CDR2 FQNEAQ (reference sequence). V dropped 5 bases and J dropped 5; count of bases not matched to a gene: 3. CDR3 amino acids: CASSTGQGTEAFF. The CDR3 DNA follows: TGTGCCAGCAGCACCGGACAGGGGACTGAAGCTTTCTTT.

This clonotype has a count of ten or more. The chain couples TRBV7-8 to TRBJ2-4, with TRBD2 identical over 10 bases. The V and J ends lost 3 bases and 5 bases, in that order; junction bases with no gene match: 13. CDR3 length: 18 residues. The V gene's germline CDR1 is SGHVS and CDR2 FQNEAQ. CDR3 nucleotide sequence: TGTGCCAGCAGCTTCAGGACTAGCGGAGCCTACCCTCAAAACATTCAGTACTTC. Amino acids: CASSFRTSGAYPQNIQYF. Together with reference TRBV7-8 and TRBJ2-4, the CDR3 gives the full variable domain: GAGVSQSPRYKVAKRGQDVALRCDPISGHVSLFWYQQALGQGPEFLTYFQNEAQLDKSGLPSDRFFAERPEGSVSTLKIQRTQQEDSAVYLCASSFRTSGAYPQNIQYFGAGTRLSVL.

V is TRBV6-1 and J is TRBJ1-2; D ambiguous. CDR3 length equals 14 residues. Trimming shortened V by 1 base and J by 7 bases, and 13 bases separated the two germline ends. Germline values: CDR1 MNHNS, CDR2 SASEGT. The CDR3 DNA reads TGTGCCAGCAGTGAAGGCGGTAGGGAGAGTGGCTACACCTTC. Translated: CASSEGGRESGYTF.

The chain uses TRBV19 and TRBJ1-1; 10 nucleotides line up with TRBD1. This CDR3 contains 15 residues. Germline values: CDR1 LNHDA, CDR2 SQIVND (reference sequence). V dropped 7 bases and J dropped 4; count of bases not matched to a gene: 9. The chain's CDR3 is CASTPRDRGSTEAFF. Here the CDR3 DNA reads TGTGCCAGTACCCCCAGGGACAGGGGAAGCACTGAAGCTTTCTTT.

J is TRBJ2-7 and V is TRBV28; D unclear. Germline assignment: CDR1 MDHEN and CDR2 SYDVKM. CDR3 length: 11 residues. V shed 5 bases and J shed 6 bases, with 8 bases lying between them. The CDR3: CASSPNFEQYF. The CDR3 region has the DNA TGTGCCAGCAGTCCGAACTTCGAGCAGTACTTC.

This clonotype was observed many times. An end of the junction does not agree with germline; a read error may underlie this. This chain connects TRBV7-3 to TRBJ2-1; D remains ambiguous. There are 15 residues in the CDR3. Germline CDR1 is SGHTA and CDR2 is FQGTGA. The CDR3 protein is CASSLTANGYNEQFF. CDR3 bases: TGTGCCAGCAGCCTAACAGCAAACGGATACAATGAGCAGTTCTTC.

This clonotype was counted a few times. The chain has TRBV20-1 and TRBJ1-1, with no clear D. The CDR3 totals 15 residues. CDR1 and CDR2 from the germline V gene are DFQATT and SNEGSKA (reference sequence). With 0 bases removed from V and 0 bases from J, the gap between germline ends came to 11 bases. This chain's CDR3 is CSARDKNRLNTEAFF. The CDR3 bases are TGCAGTGCTAGAGATAAAAACCGTCTGAACACTGAAGCTTTCTTT.

This clonotype was recorded a few times. The J gene is TRBJ1-2, the V gene TRBV11-1; a possible D gene is TRBD1 (5 bases). V lost 5 bases to trimming and J lost 4 bases, with 11 bases between them. The CDR3 loop spans 13 amino acids. Germline values: CDR1 SGHAT, CDR2 FQDESV (reference sequence). CDR3 nucleotides: TGTGCCAGCAGCCAGACAGACCTCTATGGCTACACCTTC. Its translation is CASSQTDLYGYTF. Supplemented by reference TRBV11-1 and TRBJ1-2, the full variable domain reads EAEVAQSPRYKITEKSQAVAFWCDPISGHATLYWYRQILGQGPELLVQFQDESVVDDSQLPKDRFSAERLKGVDSTLKIQPAELGDSAMYLCASSQTDLYGYTFGSGTRLTVV.

CDR3 loop: CASSPNYRQSTEAFF. For the CDR3, the DNA is TGTGCCAGCAGCCCCAACTACCGACAGTCGACTGAAGCTTTCTTT. The V call is TRBV4-2, the J call TRBJ1-1; tentative D call: TRBD1 (5 bases). The germline V gene has CDR1 LGHNA and CDR2 YNFKEQ. This CDR3 is 15 amino acids long. The V gene lost 4 bases and the J gene lost 5 bases, with 17 bases spanning the gap.

J is TRBJ2-3 and V is TRBV6-2 or TRBV6-3; 9 bases are shared with TRBD2. The J segment lost 2 bases and the V segment lost 7 bases, leaving 4 bases of the junction unmatched. The CDR3 is 14 residues long. The germline V gene has CDR1 MNHEY and CDR2 SVGEGT. The DNA for the CDR3 is TGTGCCAGCAATAGCGGGGGTCTCACAGATACGCAGTATTTT. This translates into CASNSGGLTDTQYF.

V is TRBV6-1 and J is TRBJ1-1; 8 nucleotides match TRBD1. V trimming: 6 bases; J trimming: 8 bases; junction bases outside the gene matches: 5. Germline lookup yields CDR1 MNHNS and CDR2 SASEGT. CDR3 length: 12 residues. As DNA, the CDR3 is TGTGCCAGCAGAGCCCGGGACAGGGAAGCTTTCTTT. Translated, it gives CASRARDREAFF.

The CDR3 sequence is CASSPGLAGSNEQFF. CDR3 nucleotides: TGTGCCAGCAGCCCGGGACTAGCGGGGTCTAATGAGCAGTTCTTC. The chain couples TRBV7-2 to TRBJ2-1, with 13 bases matching TRBD2. Germline CDR1 reads SGHTA; CDR2 reads FQGNSA. The V and J ends lost 5 bases and 7 bases, in that order; junction bases with no gene match: 5. The CDR3 extends over 15 amino acids.

This clonotype was seen ten or more times. The chain has TRBV7-8 and TRBJ2-5; weak D call: TRBD1 (7 bases). Between the trimmed V and J ends, which lost 0 bases and 2 bases, there was a span of 13 bases. The CDR3 has 16 amino acids. Looked up from germline, CDR1 is SGHVS and CDR2 is FQNEAQ. CDR3 sequence (DNA): TGTGCCAGCAGCTTAGCGACAGGGACTCCTCAAGAGACCCAGTACTTC. Protein product: CASSLATGTPQETQYF.

A few counts support this clonotype. The gene calls are TRBV29-1 and TRBJ1-2, with 8 bases aligning to TRBD1. Germline V CDR1 and CDR2: SQVTM, ANQGSEA. This CDR3 contains 12 residues. Unmatched junction bases numbered 9, after V lost 7 bases and J lost 8 bases. CDR3 sequence (DNA): TGCAGCGCCATTGACAGGGGCGACGGCTACACCTTC. Amino acid sequence: CSAIDRGDGYTF.

In its sample, this clonotype was seen a few times. The chain employs TRBV6-2 or TRBV6-3 and TRBJ2-3, with 11 positions matching TRBD2. V shed 7 bases, J shed 5 bases, and the junction held 5 bases outside the gene matches. Germline V gene data show CDR1 as MNHEY and CDR2 as SVGEGT. This CDR3 region has 14 residues. The DNA for the CDR3 is TGTGCCAGCACCTTCGGACTAGCGGGAGATACGCAGTATTTT. Protein sequence: CASTFGLAGDTQYF.

This clonotype was picked up a small number of times. The V gene is TRBV27, the J gene TRBJ2-7; 10 bases fit TRBD1. This CDR3 has 15 residues. The V segment lost 3 bases and the J segment 3 bases; nucleotides outside the gene matches: 5. The germline gives CDR1 MNHEY, CDR2 SMNVEV (reference sequence). The CDR3 DNA sequence: TGTGCCAGCAGTTTCCCCGGGACAGGGGTCTACGAGCAGTACTTC. Protein sequence: CASSFPGTGVYEQYF.

The chain recombines TRBV6-1 with TRBJ2-7; no definite D call. CDR3 length: 12 residues. V lost 4 bases and J lost 1, with 5 bases in between. Germline CDR1 MNHNS, CDR2 SASEGT. This CDR3 reads CASSVSSYEQYF. CDR3 in DNA: TGTGCCAGCAGTGTCAGTTCCTACGAGCAGTACTTC.

There are many counts of this clonotype. The chain recombines TRBV12-5 with TRBJ1-1; the match to TRBD1 covers 7 bases. Germline V gives CDR1 LGHNT, CDR2 FRNRAP. The V segment lost 1 base and the J segment 1 base; nucleotides outside the gene matches: 15. This CDR3 region has 19 residues. DNA of the CDR3: TGTGCTAGTGGTTTGGCCATTCTCCGGGACAGCTATACGAACACTGAAGCTTTCTTT. This translates into CASGLAILRDSYTNTEAFF.

This clonotype was observed a single time. At one end, the junction sequence differs from germline, possibly due to a read error. This chain joins TRBV20-1 and TRBJ2-1, with D unresolved. The CDR3 consists of 14 residues. Germline-derived CDR1 and CDR2 are DFQATT and SNEGSKA (reference sequence). CDR3 loop: CSAGDWPTINEQFF. CDR3 DNA: TGCAGTGCTGGAGACTGGCCCACCATAAATGAGCAGTTCTTC.

This clonotype has a handful of counts. The chain employs TRBV5-6 and TRBJ1-1; TRBD1 might be the D (5 bases). Trimming removed 4 bases from V and 0 bases from J, with 10 bases in between. Germline CDR1 is SGHDT and CDR2 is YYEEEE. This CDR3 region has 14 residues. In DNA, the CDR3 is TGTGCCAGCAGCCAAGCGACAGTGAACACTGAAGCTTTCTTT. Translating it yields CASSQATVNTEAFF.

The genes are TRBV6-6 and TRBJ2-5; TRBD2 matches 10 bases. Germline CDR1 reads MNHNY; CDR2 reads SVGAGI (reference sequence). The CDR3 totals 15 residues. V was pared by 6 bases and J by 5 bases, with 9 bases of the junction left unmatched. The CDR3 DNA reads TGTGCCAGCAGAACCCGGACTAGCGGTGTCGAGACCCAGTACTTC. Translating it yields CASRTRTSGVETQYF.